The rows below give T cell receptor beta chains drawn from one sample of a study of monozygotic twins with inflammatory bowel disease. With the 5' RACE reads reprocessed, TCRdb shows one record per CDR3 protein and no DNA. The sample table sets out roughly 150,000 distinct CDR3 sequences. The sample consisted of blood. These receptors came from a human donor with ulcerative colitis or Crohn's disease, or a healthy co-twin of an affected twin (not recorded which). Each CDR3 is given with its conserved first and last residue.

j_gene: TRBJ2-3; v_gene: TRBV3-1; CDR3aa: CASSQTGGTDTQYF
j_gene: TRBJ2-1; v_gene: TRBV7-2; CDR3aa: CASSPATQGNEQFF
j_gene: TRBJ2-1; v_gene: TRBV24-1; CDR3aa: CATSDPAARGAYNEQFF
j_gene: TRBJ2-5; v_gene: TRBV20-1; CDR3aa: CSASTNQETQYF
j_gene: TRBJ1-6; v_gene: TRBV5-4; CDR3aa: CASSSLGSPLHF
j_gene: TRBJ2-7; v_gene: TRBV2; CDR3aa: CASSGRQYEQYF
j_gene: TRBJ2-7; v_gene: TRBV2; CDR3aa: CASSEVINSYEQYF
j_gene: TRBJ1-1; v_gene: TRBV28; CDR3aa: CASSFQGLTNTEAFF
j_gene: TRBJ2-7; v_gene: TRBV4-1; CDR3aa: CASSQETVYEQYF
j_gene: TRBJ2-1; v_gene: TRBV7-2; CDR3aa: CASSLAGTSSYNEQFF
j_gene: TRBJ2-1; v_gene: TRBV20-1; CDR3aa: CSASPGSPYNEQFF
j_gene: TRBJ2-7; v_gene: TRBV9; CDR3aa: CASSVGGTGSYEQYF
j_gene: TRBJ2-1; v_gene: TRBV6-2/TRBV6-3; CDR3aa: CASSYPVGQGSYNEQFF
j_gene: TRBJ2-3; v_gene: TRBV5-4; CDR3aa: CASSFQWITSTDTQYF
j_gene: TRBJ2-1; v_gene: TRBV5-6; CDR3aa: CASSFRTSGSSYNEQFF
j_gene: TRBJ2-1; v_gene: TRBV20-1; CDR3aa: CSASDPGLAGQNYNGQFF
j_gene: TRBJ2-3; v_gene: TRBV4-2; CDR3aa: CASSQEGQGGLDADTQYF
j_gene: TRBJ2-7; v_gene: TRBV27; CDR3aa: CASTSHDRVRYEQYF
j_gene: TRBJ1-2; v_gene: TRBV7-9; CDR3aa: CASSSPDREGRGYTF
j_gene: TRBJ2-1; v_gene: TRBV29-1; CDR3aa: CSVAGTSGIYNEQFF
j_gene: TRBJ2-2; v_gene: TRBV15; CDR3aa: CATSRDLAGELFF
j_gene: TRBJ2-7; v_gene: TRBV18; CDR3aa: CASSPGTMYEQYF
j_gene: TRBJ1-6; v_gene: TRBV6-5; CDR3aa: CASRRGSGVPLHF
j_gene: TRBJ1-1; v_gene: TRBV5-4; CDR3aa: CASSLQDRSNTEAFF
j_gene: TRBJ2-3; v_gene: TRBV3-1; CDR3aa: CASSPPGLAGNTDTQYF
j_gene: TRBJ2-5; v_gene: TRBV18; CDR3aa: CASSPYEPGTRKETQYF
j_gene: TRBJ2-7; v_gene: TRBV6-1; CDR3aa: CASSVGLAGNYEQYF
j_gene: TRBJ1-1; v_gene: TRBV5-1; CDR3aa: CASNPLGGGNTEAFF
j_gene: TRBJ2-5; v_gene: TRBV5-1; CDR3aa: CASSLEAGRGTQYF
j_gene: TRBJ1-5; v_gene: TRBV20-1; CDR3aa: CSASTANQPQHF
j_gene: TRBJ2-4; v_gene: TRBV5-1; CDR3aa: CASSPEAGAKNIQYF
j_gene: TRBJ1-2; v_gene: TRBV12-3/TRBV12-4; CDR3aa: CASVKGTGGPLYGYTF
j_gene: TRBJ2-1; v_gene: TRBV24-1; CDR3aa: CATSKSGSSYNEQFF
j_gene: TRBJ2-2; v_gene: TRBV9; CDR3aa: CASSAPEAATGELFF
j_gene: TRBJ2-3; v_gene: TRBV25-1; CDR3aa: CASSEYSKPATQYF
j_gene: TRBJ2-1; v_gene: TRBV29-1; CDR3aa: CSVDGGTVEQFF
j_gene: TRBJ2-7; v_gene: TRBV5-1; CDR3aa: CASSSLLDRDYEQYF
j_gene: TRBJ2-4; v_gene: TRBV7-9; CDR3aa: CASSLDRLAKNIQYF
j_gene: TRBJ1-2; v_gene: TRBV20-1; CDR3aa: CSAAGGGVSANYGYTF
j_gene: TRBJ2-7; v_gene: TRBV5-1; CDR3aa: CASSYTGLAGVSLGEQYF
j_gene: TRBJ2-7; v_gene: TRBV2; CDR3aa: CASRDRYEQYF